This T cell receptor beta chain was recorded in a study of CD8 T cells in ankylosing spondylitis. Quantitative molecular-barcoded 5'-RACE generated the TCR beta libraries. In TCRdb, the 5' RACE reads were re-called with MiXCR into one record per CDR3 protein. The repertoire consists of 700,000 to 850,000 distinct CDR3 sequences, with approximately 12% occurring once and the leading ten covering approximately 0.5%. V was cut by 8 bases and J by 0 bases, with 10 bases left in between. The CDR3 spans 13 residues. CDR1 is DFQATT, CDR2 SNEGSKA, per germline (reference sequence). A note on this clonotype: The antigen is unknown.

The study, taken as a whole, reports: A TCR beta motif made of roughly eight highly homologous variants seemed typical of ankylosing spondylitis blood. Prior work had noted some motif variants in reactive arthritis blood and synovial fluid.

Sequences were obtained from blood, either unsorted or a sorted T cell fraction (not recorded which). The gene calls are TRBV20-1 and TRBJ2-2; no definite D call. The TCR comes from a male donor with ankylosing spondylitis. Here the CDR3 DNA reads TGCAGTTCCATCTACGCGAACACCGGGGAGCTGTTTTTT. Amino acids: CSSIYANTGELFF.